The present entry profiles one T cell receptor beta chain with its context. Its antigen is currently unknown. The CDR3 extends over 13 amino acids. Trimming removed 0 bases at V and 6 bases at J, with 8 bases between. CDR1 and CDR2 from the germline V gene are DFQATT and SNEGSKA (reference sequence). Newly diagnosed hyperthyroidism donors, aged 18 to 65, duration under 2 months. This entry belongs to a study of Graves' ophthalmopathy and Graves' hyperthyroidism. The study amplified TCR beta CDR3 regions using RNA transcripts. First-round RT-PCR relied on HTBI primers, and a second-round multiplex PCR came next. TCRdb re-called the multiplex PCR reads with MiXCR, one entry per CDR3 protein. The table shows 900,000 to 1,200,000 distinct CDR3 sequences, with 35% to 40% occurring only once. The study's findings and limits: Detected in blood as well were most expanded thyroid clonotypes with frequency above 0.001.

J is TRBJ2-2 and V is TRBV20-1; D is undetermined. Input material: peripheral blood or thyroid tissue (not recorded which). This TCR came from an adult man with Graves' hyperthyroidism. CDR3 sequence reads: CSARDPSPGELFF. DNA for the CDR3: TGCAGTGCTAGAGATCCTTCTCCCGGGGAGCTGTTTTTT.